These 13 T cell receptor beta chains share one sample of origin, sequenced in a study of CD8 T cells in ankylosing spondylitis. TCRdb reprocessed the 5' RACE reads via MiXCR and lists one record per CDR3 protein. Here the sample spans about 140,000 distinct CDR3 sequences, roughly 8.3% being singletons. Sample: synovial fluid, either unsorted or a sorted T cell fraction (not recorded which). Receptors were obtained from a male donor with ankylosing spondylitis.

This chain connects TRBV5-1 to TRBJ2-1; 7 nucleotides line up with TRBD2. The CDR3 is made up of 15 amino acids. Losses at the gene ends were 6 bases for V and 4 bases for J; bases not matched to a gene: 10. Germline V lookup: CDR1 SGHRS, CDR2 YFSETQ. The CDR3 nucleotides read TGCGCCAGCACCCCAGGGCTAGCGGTTTACAATGAGCAGTTCTTC. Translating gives CASTPGLAVYNEQFF.

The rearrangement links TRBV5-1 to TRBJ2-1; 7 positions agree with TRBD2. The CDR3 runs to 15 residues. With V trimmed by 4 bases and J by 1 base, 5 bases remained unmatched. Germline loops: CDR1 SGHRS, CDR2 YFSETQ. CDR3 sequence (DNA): TGCGCCAGCAGCCGGAGCGGGGAGTCCTACAATGAGCAGTTCTTC. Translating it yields CASSRSGESYNEQFF.

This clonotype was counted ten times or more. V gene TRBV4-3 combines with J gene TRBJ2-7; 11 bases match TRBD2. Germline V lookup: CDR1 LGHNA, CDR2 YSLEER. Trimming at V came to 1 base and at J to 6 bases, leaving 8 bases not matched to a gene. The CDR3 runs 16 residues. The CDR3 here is CASSQGLAGPSGEQYF. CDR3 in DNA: TGCGCCAGCAGCCAAGGACTAGCGGGACCATCCGGCGAGCAGTACTTC.

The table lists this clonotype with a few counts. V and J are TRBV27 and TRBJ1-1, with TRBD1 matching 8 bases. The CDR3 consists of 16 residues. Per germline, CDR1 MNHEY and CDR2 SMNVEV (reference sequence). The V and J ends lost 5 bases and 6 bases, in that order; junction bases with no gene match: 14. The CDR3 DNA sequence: TGTGCCAGCAGTACGACATTTACAGACAGGGGTCCTGAAGCTTTCTTT. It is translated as CASSTTFTDRGPEAFF.

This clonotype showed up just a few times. The CDR3 DNA is TGTGCCAGCTCAGAAACCGGGACCGATCCCAGGGCTTTCTTT. Its protein product is CASSETGTDPRAFF. The V and J genes are TRBV18 and TRBJ1-1, with TRBD1 as a possible D gene (5 bases). Germline assignment: CDR1 KGHSH and CDR2 LQKENI. The CDR3 is made up of 14 amino acids. V was cut by 5 bases and J by 11 bases, with 21 bases left in between.

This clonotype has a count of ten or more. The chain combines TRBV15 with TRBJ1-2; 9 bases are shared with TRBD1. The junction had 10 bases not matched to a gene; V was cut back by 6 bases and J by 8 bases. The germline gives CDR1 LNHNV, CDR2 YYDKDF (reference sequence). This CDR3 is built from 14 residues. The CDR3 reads CATRTGQGDEGYTF. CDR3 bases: TGTGCCACCAGGACGGGACAGGGAGATGAAGGCTACACCTTC.

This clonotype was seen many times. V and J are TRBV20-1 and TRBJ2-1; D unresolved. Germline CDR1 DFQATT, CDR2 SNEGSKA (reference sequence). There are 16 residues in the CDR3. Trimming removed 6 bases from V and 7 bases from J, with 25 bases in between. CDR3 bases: TGCAGTGCCCCGACCCGCGCCGGGCCAGGCAGGAATGAGCAGTTCTTC. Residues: CSAPTRAGPGRNEQFF.

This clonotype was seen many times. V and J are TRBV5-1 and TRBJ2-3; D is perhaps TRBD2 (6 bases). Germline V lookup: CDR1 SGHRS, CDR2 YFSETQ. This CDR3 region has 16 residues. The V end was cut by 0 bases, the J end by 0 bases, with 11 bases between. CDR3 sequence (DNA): TGCGCCAGCAGCTTGGTGGCTAGCGCCAGCACAGATACGCAGTATTTT. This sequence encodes CASSLVASASTDTQYF. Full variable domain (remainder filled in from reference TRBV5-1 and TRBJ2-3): KAGVTQTPRYLIKTRGQQVTLSCSPISGHRSVSWYQQTPGQGLQFLFEYFSETQRNKGNFPGRFSGRQFSNSRSEMNVSTLELGDSALYLCASSLVASASTDTQYFGPGTRLTVL.

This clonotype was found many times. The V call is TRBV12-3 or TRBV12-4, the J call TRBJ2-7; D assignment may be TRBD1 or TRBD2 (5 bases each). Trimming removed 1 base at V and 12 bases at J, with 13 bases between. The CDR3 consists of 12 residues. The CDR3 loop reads CASSLGSSGAYF. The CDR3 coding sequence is TGTGCCAGCAGTTTAGGGTCTTCCGGGGCGTACTTC.

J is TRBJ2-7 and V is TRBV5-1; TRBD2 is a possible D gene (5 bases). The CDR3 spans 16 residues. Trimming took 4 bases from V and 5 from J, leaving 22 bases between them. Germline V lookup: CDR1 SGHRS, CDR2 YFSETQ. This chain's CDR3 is CASSPSPTASGNEQYF. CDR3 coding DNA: TGCGCCAGCAGCCCATCCCCTACAGCCTCCGGGAACGAGCAGTACTTC.

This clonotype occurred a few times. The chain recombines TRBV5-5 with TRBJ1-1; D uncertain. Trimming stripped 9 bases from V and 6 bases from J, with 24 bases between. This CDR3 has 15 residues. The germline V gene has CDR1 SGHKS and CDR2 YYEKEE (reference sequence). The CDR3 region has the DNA TGTGCCATGAGCCCCGGGTGGGCAGGTCCCGCTGAAGCTTTCTTT. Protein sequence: CAMSPGWAGPAEAFF.

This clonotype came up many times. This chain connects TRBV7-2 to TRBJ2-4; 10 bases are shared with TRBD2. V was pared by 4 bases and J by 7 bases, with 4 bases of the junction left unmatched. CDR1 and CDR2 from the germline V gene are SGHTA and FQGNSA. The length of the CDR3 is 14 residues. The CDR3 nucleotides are TGTGCCAGCAGCTCTAGCGGGAGCGGTAACATTCAGTACTTC. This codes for CASSSSGSGNIQYF.

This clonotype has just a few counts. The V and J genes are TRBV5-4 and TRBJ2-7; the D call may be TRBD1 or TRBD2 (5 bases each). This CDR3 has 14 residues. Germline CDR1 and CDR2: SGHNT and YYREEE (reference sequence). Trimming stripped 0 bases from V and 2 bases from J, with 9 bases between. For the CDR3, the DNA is TGTGCCAGCAGCTTGGGGGACGTGCCCTACGAGCAGTACTTC. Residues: CASSLGDVPYEQYF.